The 4 T cell receptor beta chains below were found in one sample sequenced in a study of Ad26.COV2.S vaccination and SARS-CoV-2 variants. Documented treatment: about 20 received Ad26.COV2.S at low or high dose, single or two shots; roughly five received placebo; per-sample allocation not given. Following the first vaccine or placebo injection, samples were taken on day 63. Sequenced by immunoSEQ multiplex PCR; TCRdb stores in-frame clones only, minus some. The sample holds 500,000 or so clones; 70% to 90% are singletons and the top ten take around 13%. Source: peripheral blood, taken in a trial of Ad26.COV2.S vaccine versus placebo. These receptors all stem from a person aged 18 to 59 who received the Ad26.COV2.S COVID-19 vaccine or a placebo.

This sequence joins TRBV5-1 and TRBJ1-2; 8 nucleotides agree with TRBD1. CDR1 SGHRS and CDR2 YFSETQ come from the germline V gene. After removal of 5 bases from V and 0 bases from J, the junction contained 6 bases not matched to a gene. This CDR3 has 15 residues. This CDR3 reads CASRESGGSNYGYTF. The CDR3 DNA follows: TGCGCCAGCAGGGAGTCAGGGGGCTCTAACTATGGCTACACCTTC. Looking up the rest from reference TRBV5-1 and TRBJ1-2 gives the full variable domain: KAGVTQTPRYLIKTRGQQVTLSCSPISGHRSVSWYQQTPGQGLQFLFEYFSETQRNKGNFPGRFSGRQFSNSRSEMNVSTLELGDSALYLCASRESGGSNYGYTFGSGTRLTVV.

The chain has TRBV11-3 and TRBJ2-6, with D hard to call. CDR3 length: 15 residues. V lost 5 bases and J 0 bases, leaving 8 bases between the germline ends. From germline, CDR1 is SGHNT and CDR2 YENEEA. Written as DNA, the CDR3 is TGTGCCAGCAGCCCCGAGAGCTCTGGGGCCAACGTCCTGACTTTC. This encodes CASSPESSGANVLTF.

This chain uses TRBV30 with TRBJ2-5; either TRBD1 or TRBD2 may fit D (6 bases each). Germline V gene data show CDR1 as GTSNPN and CDR2 as SVGIG (reference sequence). Deletions cut 0 bases from V and 5 bases from J, with 16 bases between. The CDR3 has 15 amino acids. CDR3 nucleotide sequence: TGTGCCTGGAGTGTACTATTAGGGGGGTTGGAGACCCAGTACTTC. This gives the protein CAWSVLLGGLETQYF.

V is TRBV28 and J is TRBJ1-5; D uncertain. Germline V CDR1 and CDR2: MDHEN, SYDVKM. The CDR3 is 14 residues long. V dropped 7 bases and J dropped 7 bases, with 17 bases sitting between them. The CDR3 loop reads CASTPFLFGQPQHF. The CDR3 nucleotides read TGTGCCAGCACCCCTTTTTTGTTCGGCCAGCCCCAGCATTTT. Using reference TRBV28 and TRBJ1-5 for the parts outside the CDR3, the full variable domain is DVKVTQSSRYLVKRTGEKVFLECVQDMDHENMFWYRQDPGLGLRLIYFSYDVKMKEKGDIPEGYSVSREKKERFSLILESASTNQTSMYLCASTPFLFGQPQHFGDGTRLSIL.